The sample holds a few counts of the clone carrying this T cell receptor beta chain. The data were obtained in a study of glioma-infiltrating T cells. Trimming stripped 1 base from V and 0 bases from J, with 7 bases between. CDR1 is MGHRA and CDR2 is YSYEKL in the germline V gene. CDR3 length: 14 amino acids. The iRepertoire nested amplicon-rescue multiplex PCR amplified TCR alpha and beta CDR3s from RNA. TCRdb independently ran MiXCR on the multiplex PCR reads; one entry per CDR3 protein. The sample contains 84,000 or so distinct CDR3 sequences, 20% to 25% of which appear only once. This receptor was obtained from a human donor with low-grade glioma or glioblastoma, undergoing nonglioma brain surgery, or in good health (not recorded which). V is TRBV4-1 and J is TRBJ2-7; no firm D call. Sequences were obtained from glioma tissue, nonneoplastic brain tissue, or PBMCs (not recorded which). The CDR3 here is CASSQGAVSYEQYF. The CDR3 region has the DNA TGCGCCAGCAGCCAAGGGGCAGTCTCCTACGAGCAGTACTTC.